The 22 T cell receptor beta chains below come from one sample, sequenced in a study of T cell responses to AZD1222 COVID-19 vaccine. The table came from immunoSEQ multiplex PCR; TCRdb's copy has only in-frame clones and leaves some out. The table records 90,000 to 150,000 clones, roughly 90% of them present only once. Sequencing was performed on peripheral blood, taken on day 0 of AZD1222 vaccination. Receptor source: an adult in good health.

This chain joins TRBV30 and TRBJ2-1; no clear D. V was pared by 7 bases and J by 2 bases, with 12 bases between. Germline V gene sequence: CDR1 GTSNPN, CDR2 SVGIG (reference sequence). The CDR3 is made up of 13 amino acids. The CDR3 DNA follows: TGTGCCTCTGACACCCTTCCCTACAATGAGCAGTTCTTC. Translation: CASDTLPYNEQFF.

V gene TRBV10-3 combines with J gene TRBJ1-3; 7 nucleotides match TRBD1. There are 15 residues in the CDR3. The junction had 9 bases not matched to a gene; V was cut back by 6 bases and J by 4 bases. Per the germline V gene, CDR1 is ENHRY and CDR2 is SYGVKD. CDR3 amino acids: CAISLEPGQGNTIYF. The DNA for the CDR3 is TGTGCCATCAGCCTAGAACCGGGACAGGGAAACACCATATATTTT.

This chain links TRBV24-1 with TRBJ2-4; no firm D call. Per germline, CDR1 KGHDR and CDR2 SFDVKD. CDR3 size: 14 residues. V was pared by 4 bases and J by 0 bases, with 6 bases between. For the CDR3, the DNA is TGTGCCACCAGTGAACCGGGAGCCAAAAACATTCAGTACTTC. It yields the protein CATSEPGAKNIQYF.

The genes are TRBV2 and TRBJ1-2, with no clear D. Between the trimmed V and J ends, which lost 5 bases and 7 bases, there was a span of 8 bases. The germline V gene encodes CDR1 SNHLY and CDR2 FYNNEI. The CDR3 has 11 amino acids. CDR3 region: CASSQVFGYTF. CDR3 coding DNA: TGTGCCAGCAGTCAAGTGTTTGGCTACACCTTC.

This clone came up once. This chain uses TRBV5-1 with TRBJ2-2; no definite D call. The V end lost 9 bases, the J end lost 6 bases, and 24 bases lay between the germline ends. In germline, CDR1 is SGHRS, CDR2 YFSETQ. The CDR3 extends over 16 amino acids. This CDR3 reads CATRPLAHYNAGELFF. The CDR3 DNA reads TGCGCCACCAGGCCTTTGGCACATTATAACGCCGGGGAGCTGTTTTTT.

The chain carries TRBV7-2 and TRBJ2-5; no clear D gene. Trimming pared 0 bases from V and 5 bases from J, leaving 10 bases between. The CDR3 covers 14 residues. CDR1 is SGHTA and CDR2 is FQGNSA in the germline V gene. The CDR3 DNA reads as TGTGCCAGCAGCTTAGCAAGGGCCGGGGAGACCCAGTACTTC. Residues: CASSLARAGETQYF. Full variable domain (rest looked up from reference TRBV7-2 and TRBJ2-5): GAGVSQSPSNKVTEKGKDVELRCDPISGHTALYWYRQSLGQGLEFLIYFQGNSAPDKSGLPSDRFSAERTGGSVSTLTIQRTQQEDSAVYLCASSLARAGETQYFGPGTRLLVL.

The J gene is TRBJ2-1, the V gene TRBV6-5; D is ambiguous. The CDR3 sequence is 13 residues long. CDR1 is MNHEY and CDR2 is SVGAGI in the germline V gene. V was cut by 0 bases and J by 9 bases, with 9 bases left in between. The CDR3, as DNA: TGTGCCAGCAGTTACTCGACTCGGGCTGAGCAGTTCTTC. The encoded protein is CASSYSTRAEQFF.

This clone was seen only a few times. The V and J genes are TRBV7-9 and TRBJ2-1; no reliable D call. The V gene lost 0 bases and the J gene lost 1 base, with 19 bases spanning the gap. This CDR3 has 19 residues. Per germline, CDR1 SEHNR and CDR2 FQNEAQ (reference sequence). The CDR3 coding sequence is TGTGCCAGCAGCTTAGCATCGAGCGTGAAAGCTTTTTCCTACAATGAGCAGTTCTTC. This codes for CASSLASSVKAFSYNEQFF. The full variable domain, in which reference TRBV7-9 and TRBJ2-1 provide the parts outside the CDR3, is DTGVSQNPRHKITKRGQNVTFRCDPISEHNRLYWYRQTLGQGPEFLTYFQNEAQLEKSRLLSDRFSAERPKGSFSTLEIQRTEQGDSAMYLCASSLASSVKAFSYNEQFFGPGTRLTVL.

J is TRBJ1-5 and V is TRBV10-3, with D possibly TRBD1 on 6 matching bases. CDR3 size: 15 residues. The germline V gene encodes CDR1 ENHRY and CDR2 SYGVKD. Trimming cost V 0 bases and J 4 bases, with 10 bases left between them. CDR3 nucleotide sequence: TGTGCCATCAGTGAGTCGAAAGGGACAAATCAGCCCCAGCATTTT. Translating gives CAISESKGTNQPQHF.

The chain has TRBV27 and TRBJ2-3, with 7 bases lining up with TRBD2. The CDR3 runs to 16 residues. After removal of 3 bases from V and 6 bases from J, the junction contained 12 bases not matched to a gene. The germline V gene encodes CDR1 MNHEY and CDR2 SMNVEV (reference sequence). The CDR3 bases are TGTGCCAGCAGTTTTTCTAGCGGAGAGGTTGGGGATACGCAGTATTTT. It specifies CASSFSSGEVGDTQYF.

The rearrangement uses TRBV5-1 and TRBJ1-6; TRBD1 aligns across 7 bases. The V segment lost 1 base and the J segment 8 bases; nucleotides outside the gene matches: 3. The CDR3 runs to 14 residues. Germline CDR1 is SGHRS and CDR2 is YFSETQ. The CDR3 sequence: CASSLTGVDSPLHF. The CDR3 coding sequence is TGCGCCAGCAGCTTGACAGGGGTGGATTCACCCCTCCACTTT.

This clone was seen only a few times. The chain has TRBV28 and TRBJ1-6, with D tentatively TRBD1 (5 bases). The CDR3 covers 15 residues. Germline CDR1 is MDHEN and CDR2 is SYDVKM. V lost 10 bases and J 9 bases, leaving 22 bases between the germline ends. CDR3 amino acids: CATPIRQGLRSPLHF. CDR3 in DNA: TGTGCCACCCCGATTAGGCAGGGCCTTCGTTCACCCCTCCACTTT.

This rearrangement joins TRBV5-6 to TRBJ1-5; possibly TRBD1 for D (6 bases). Deletions cut 4 bases from V and 2 bases from J, with 16 bases between. Germline CDR1 reads SGHDT; CDR2 reads YYEEEE. The CDR3 sequence is 16 residues long. In DNA, the CDR3 is TGTGCCAGCAGCCTACTTCAGGGGAGAGGCAATCAGCCCCAGCATTTT. Protein sequence: CASSLLQGRGNQPQHF.

V usage is TRBV27 and J usage is TRBJ2-1; D gene ambiguous. This CDR3 has 13 residues. V lost 4 bases and J lost 6, with 10 bases in between. From germline, CDR1 is MNHEY and CDR2 SMNVEV (reference sequence). The CDR3 region is CASSSGRFNEQFF. CDR3 coding DNA: TGTGCCAGCAGTTCCGGGCGATTCAATGAGCAGTTCTTC.

The V gene is TRBV2, the J gene TRBJ1-4; D is unresolved. CDR1 SNHLY and CDR2 FYNNEI come from the germline V gene. Trimming took 6 bases from V and 6 from J, leaving 17 bases between them. This CDR3 spans 15 amino acids. The CDR3, as DNA: TGTGCCAGCAGGCAGGCACTTGGGTGGGATGAAAAACTGTTTTTT. This encodes CASRQALGWDEKLFF.

This clone has more than one count but fewer than ten. The chain carries TRBV18 and TRBJ1-1, with TRBD1 identical over 8 bases. V shed 6 bases and J 6 bases; nucleotides not matched to a gene: 6. There are 13 residues in the CDR3. CDR1 and CDR2 from the germline V gene are KGHSH and LQKENI. The chain's CDR3 is CASSATGGAEAFF. The CDR3 DNA sequence: TGTGCCAGCTCGGCCACAGGGGGAGCTGAAGCTTTCTTT. Based on the CDR3 plus reference TRBV18 and TRBJ1-1, the full variable domain is NAGVMQNPRHLVRRRGQEARLRCSPMKGHSHVYWYRQLPEEGLKFMVYLQKENIIDESGMPKERFSAEFPKEGPSILRIQQVVRGDSAAYFCASSATGGAEAFFGQGTRLTVV.

The V and J genes are TRBV5-5 and TRBJ1-3; D uncertain. The CDR3 is 16 residues long. The V and J ends lost 0 bases and 3 bases respectively, with 13 bases between them. Looked up from germline, CDR1 is SGHKS and CDR2 is YYEKEE (reference sequence). The CDR3 region is CASSLVITAYGNTIYF. The CDR3 coding sequence is TGTGCCAGCAGCTTGGTGATTACAGCATATGGAAACACCATATATTTT.

This clone has a single count. The V call is TRBV5-1, the J call TRBJ1-4; possibly TRBD1 for D (5 bases). The CDR3 consists of 15 residues. Deletions cut 5 bases from V and 5 bases from J, with 16 bases between. CDR1 and CDR2 (germline): SGHRS, YFSETQ. In DNA, the CDR3 is TGCGCCAGCAGACAGGACGGGACGGTCAATGAAAAACTGTTTTTT. Translated: CASRQDGTVNEKLFF.

The rearrangement uses TRBV6-6 and TRBJ2-1, with 7 bases lining up with TRBD2. The CDR3 has 15 residues. The V and J ends lost 5 bases and 5 bases, in that order; junction bases with no gene match: 9. Germline V gene sequence: CDR1 MNHNY, CDR2 SVGAGI (reference sequence). DNA for the CDR3: TGTGCCAGCAGTAAGAACCGGGACTACAACAATGAGCAGTTCTTC. It codes for CASSKNRDYNNEQFF.

There are many counts of this clone. The V gene is TRBV20-1, the J gene TRBJ2-7, with D possibly being TRBD2 (5 bases). CDR1 is DFQATT, CDR2 SNEGSKA, per germline (reference sequence). There are 11 residues in the CDR3. V was trimmed by 8 bases and J by 3 bases, leaving 11 bases between them. The CDR3 here is CSPREGYEQYF. As DNA, the CDR3 is TGCAGTCCACGAGAGGGCTACGAGCAGTACTTC.

J is TRBJ1-2 and V is TRBV4-1, with a tentative D call TRBD1 (5 bases). V lost 1 base and J lost 5, with 20 bases in between. Germline V gene lookup returns CDR1 MGHRA and CDR2 YSYEKL. CDR3 length equals 17 residues. CDR3 loop: CASSQGLRGPRYYGYTF. The DNA of the CDR3 is TGCGCCAGCAGCCAAGGTCTGAGGGGACCGAGATATTATGGCTACACCTTC.

The chain is built from TRBV3-1 (or the pseudogene TRBV3-2) and TRBJ2-7; 9 bases align to TRBD2. Germline V gives CDR1 LGHDT, CDR2 YNNKEL (reference sequence). The CDR3 length is 17 residues. J lost 5 bases, V lost 0 bases, and 11 bases had no gene match. DNA of the CDR3: TGTGCCAGCAGCCAAGATCTCGGCGGGGGGGCCCCCCACGAGCAGTACTTC. Residues: CASSQDLGGGAPHEQYF.